The subject of this entry is one T cell receptor (beta chain). It was with 60 Vbeta and 13 Jbeta primers that the PCR ran. Generated by immunoSEQ multiplex PCR, the TCRdb table keeps only in-frame clones and is missing some. The sample lists approximately 140,000 clones, 60% to 70% occurring once. This record comes from a study of cytomegalovirus exposure and HLA in healthy donors. After removal of 6 bases from V and 8 bases from J, the junction contained 4 bases not matched to a gene. The CDR3 contains 12 residues. Germline V gene lookup returns CDR1 MNHEY and CDR2 SMNVEV (reference sequence). This sequence originates from a woman aged 60-70 years in good health and CMV-seropositive. The sample consisted of PBMCs. This rearrangement joins TRBV27 to TRBJ2-1; 7 positions agree with TRBD2. The CDR3 DNA reads TGTGCCAGCAGGCGGGAGCGAGATGAGCAGTTCTTC. Translating it yields CASRRERDEQFF.